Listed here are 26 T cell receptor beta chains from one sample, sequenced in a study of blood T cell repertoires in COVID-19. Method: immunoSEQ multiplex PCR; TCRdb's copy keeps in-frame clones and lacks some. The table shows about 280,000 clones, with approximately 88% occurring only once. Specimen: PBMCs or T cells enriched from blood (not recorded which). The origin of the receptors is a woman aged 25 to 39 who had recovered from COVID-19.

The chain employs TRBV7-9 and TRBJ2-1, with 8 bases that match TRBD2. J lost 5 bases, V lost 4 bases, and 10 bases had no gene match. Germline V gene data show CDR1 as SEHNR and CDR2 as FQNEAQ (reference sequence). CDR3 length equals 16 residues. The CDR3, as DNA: TGTGCCAGCAGCTACCGGCCGGGGACTAGTCACAATGAGCAGTTCTTC. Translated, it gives CASSYRPGTSHNEQFF.

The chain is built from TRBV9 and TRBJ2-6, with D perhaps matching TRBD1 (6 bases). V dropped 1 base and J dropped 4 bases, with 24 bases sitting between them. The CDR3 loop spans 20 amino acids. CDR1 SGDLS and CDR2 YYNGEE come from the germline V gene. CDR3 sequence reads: CASSVPTEPGGAEGANVLTF. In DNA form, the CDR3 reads TGTGCCAGCAGCGTACCTACGGAGCCTGGGGGCGCAGAGGGGGCCAACGTCCTGACTTTC.

DNA for the CDR3: TGTGCCAGCAGCGGCGGGGATGAGCAGTTCTTC. Amino acid sequence: CASSGGDEQFF. J is TRBJ2-1 and V is TRBV11-2, with a weak D call TRBD2 (6 bases). The CDR3 covers 11 residues. Looked up from germline, CDR1 is SGHAT and CDR2 is FQNNGV. Deletions cut 5 bases from V and 8 bases from J, with 7 bases between.

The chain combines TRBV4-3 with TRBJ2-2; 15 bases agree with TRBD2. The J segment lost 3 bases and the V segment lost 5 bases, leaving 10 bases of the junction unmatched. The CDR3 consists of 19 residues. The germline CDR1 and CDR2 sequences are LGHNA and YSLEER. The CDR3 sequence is CASSRGLAGGNIYTGELFF. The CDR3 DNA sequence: TGCGCCAGCAGCAGGGGACTAGCGGGGGGTAACATTTACACCGGGGAGCTGTTTTTT.

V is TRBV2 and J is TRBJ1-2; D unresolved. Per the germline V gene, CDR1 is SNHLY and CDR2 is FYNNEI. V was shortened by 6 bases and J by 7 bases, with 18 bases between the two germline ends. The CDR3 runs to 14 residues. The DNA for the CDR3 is TGTGCCAGCAGCGAGCTAAGCCCTACCGGTGGCTACACCTTC. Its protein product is CASSELSPTGGYTF.

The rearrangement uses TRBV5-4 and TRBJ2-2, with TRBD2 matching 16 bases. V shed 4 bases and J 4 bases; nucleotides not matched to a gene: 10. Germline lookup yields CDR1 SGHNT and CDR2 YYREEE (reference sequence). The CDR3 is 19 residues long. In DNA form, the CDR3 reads TGTGCCAGCAGCCCGGGGACTAGCGGGAGGGCCCTCGGCACCGGGGAGCTGTTTTTT. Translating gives CASSPGTSGRALGTGELFF. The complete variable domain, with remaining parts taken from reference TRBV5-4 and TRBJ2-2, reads ETGVTQSPTHLIKTRGQQVTLRCSSQSGHNTVSWYQQALGQGPQFIFQYYREEENGRGNFPPRFSGLQFPNYSSELNVNALELDDSALYLCASSPGTSGRALGTGELFFGEGSRLTVL.

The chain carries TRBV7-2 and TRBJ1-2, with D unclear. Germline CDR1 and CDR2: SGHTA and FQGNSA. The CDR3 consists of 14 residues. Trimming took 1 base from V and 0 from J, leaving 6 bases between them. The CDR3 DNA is TGTGCCAGCAGCTTAGGGCCAACTAACTATGGCTACACCTTC. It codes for CASSLGPTNYGYTF.

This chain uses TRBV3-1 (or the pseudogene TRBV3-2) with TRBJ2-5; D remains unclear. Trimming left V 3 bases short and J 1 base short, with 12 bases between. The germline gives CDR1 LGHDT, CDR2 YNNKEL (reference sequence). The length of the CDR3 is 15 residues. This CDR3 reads CASSQLGSLQETQYF. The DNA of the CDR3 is TGTGCCAGCAGCCAGCTCGGTAGTCTCCAAGAGACCCAGTACTTC.

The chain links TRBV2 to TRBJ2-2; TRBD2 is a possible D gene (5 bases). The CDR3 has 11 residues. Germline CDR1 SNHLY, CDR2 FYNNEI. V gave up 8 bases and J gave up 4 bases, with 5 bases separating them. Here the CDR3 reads CASEGTGELFF. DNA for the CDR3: TGTGCCAGCGAGGGCACCGGGGAGCTGTTTTTT. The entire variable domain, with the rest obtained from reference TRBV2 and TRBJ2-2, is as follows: EPEVTQTPSHQVTQMGQEVILRCVPISNHLYFYWYRQILGQKVEFLVSFYNNEISEKSEIFDDQFSVERPDGSNFTLKIRSTKLEDSAMYFCASEGTGELFFGEGSRLTVL.

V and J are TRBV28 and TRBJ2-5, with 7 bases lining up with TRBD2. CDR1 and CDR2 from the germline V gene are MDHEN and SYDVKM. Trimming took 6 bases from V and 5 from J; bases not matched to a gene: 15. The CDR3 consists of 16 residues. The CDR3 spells CASSRPSGQGGETQYF. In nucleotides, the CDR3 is TGTGCCAGCAGCCGGCCTTCTGGGCAGGGAGGGGAGACCCAGTACTTC.

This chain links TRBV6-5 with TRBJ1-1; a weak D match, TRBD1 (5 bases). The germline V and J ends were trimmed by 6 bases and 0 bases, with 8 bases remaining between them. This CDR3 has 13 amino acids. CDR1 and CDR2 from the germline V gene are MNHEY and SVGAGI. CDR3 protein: CASSWTLNTEAFF. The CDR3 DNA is TGTGCCAGCAGCTGGACACTGAACACTGAAGCTTTCTTT.

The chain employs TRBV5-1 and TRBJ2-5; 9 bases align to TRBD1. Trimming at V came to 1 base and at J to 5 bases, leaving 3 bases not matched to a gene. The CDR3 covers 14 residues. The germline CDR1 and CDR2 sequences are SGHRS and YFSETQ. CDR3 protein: CASSLTGGKETQYF. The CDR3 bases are TGCGCCAGCAGCTTGACAGGGGGCAAGGAGACCCAGTACTTC.

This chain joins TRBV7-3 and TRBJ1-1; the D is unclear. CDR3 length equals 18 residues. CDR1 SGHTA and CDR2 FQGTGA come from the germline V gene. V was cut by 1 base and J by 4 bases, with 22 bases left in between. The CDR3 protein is CASSLRGLSGRAGTEAFF. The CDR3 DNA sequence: TGTGCCAGCAGCTTAAGAGGTTTAAGCGGAAGAGCAGGCACTGAAGCTTTCTTT. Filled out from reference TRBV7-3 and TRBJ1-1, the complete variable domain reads GAGVSQTPSNKVTEKGKYVELRCDPISGHTALYWYRQSLGQGPEFLIYFQGTGAADDSGLPNDRFFAVRPEGSVSTLKIQRTERGDSAVYLCASSLRGLSGRAGTEAFFGQGTRLTVV.

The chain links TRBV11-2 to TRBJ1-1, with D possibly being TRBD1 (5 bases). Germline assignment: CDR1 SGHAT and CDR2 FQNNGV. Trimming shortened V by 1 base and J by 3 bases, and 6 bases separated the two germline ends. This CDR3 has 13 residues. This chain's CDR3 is CASSLVRDTEAFF. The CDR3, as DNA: TGTGCCAGCAGCTTAGTCAGGGACACTGAAGCTTTCTTT.

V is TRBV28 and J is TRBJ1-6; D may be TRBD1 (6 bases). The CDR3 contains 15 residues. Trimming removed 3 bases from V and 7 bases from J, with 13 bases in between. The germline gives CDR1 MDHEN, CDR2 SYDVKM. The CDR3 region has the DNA TGTGCCAGCAGTTTCTCAGGGGTGCAGAATTCACCCCTCCACTTT. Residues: CASSFSGVQNSPLHF.

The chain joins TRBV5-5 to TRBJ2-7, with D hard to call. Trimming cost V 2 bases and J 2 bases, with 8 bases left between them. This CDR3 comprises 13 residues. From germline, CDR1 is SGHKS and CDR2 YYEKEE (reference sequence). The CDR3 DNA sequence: TGTGCCAGCAGCTTAGGTGGGCCCTACGAGCAGTACTTC. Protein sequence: CASSLGGPYEQYF.

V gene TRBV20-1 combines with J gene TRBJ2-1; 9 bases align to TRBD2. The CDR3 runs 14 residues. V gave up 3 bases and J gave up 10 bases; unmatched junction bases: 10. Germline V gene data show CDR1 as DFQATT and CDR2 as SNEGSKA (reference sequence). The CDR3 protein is CSASFEASGEEQFF. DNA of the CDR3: TGCAGTGCTAGTTTCGAAGCTAGCGGGGAGGAGCAGTTCTTC.

The CDR3 loop is CATSGSTADNEQFF. The CDR3 nucleotides are TGTGCCACCAGTGGTTCGACAGCTGACAATGAGCAGTTCTTC. The chain uses TRBV24-1 and TRBJ2-1; a weak D match, TRBD1 (5 bases). The CDR3 spans 14 residues. CDR1 KGHDR and CDR2 SFDVKD come from the germline V gene. With 5 bases removed from V and 5 bases from J, the gap between germline ends came to 12 bases.

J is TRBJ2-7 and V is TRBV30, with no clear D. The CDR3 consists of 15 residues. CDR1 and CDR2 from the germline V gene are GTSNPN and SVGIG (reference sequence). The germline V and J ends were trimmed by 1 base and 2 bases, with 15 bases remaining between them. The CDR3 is CAWSDNLVVTYEQYF. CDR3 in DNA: TGTGCCTGGAGTGACAATTTGGTGGTGACCTACGAGCAGTACTTC.

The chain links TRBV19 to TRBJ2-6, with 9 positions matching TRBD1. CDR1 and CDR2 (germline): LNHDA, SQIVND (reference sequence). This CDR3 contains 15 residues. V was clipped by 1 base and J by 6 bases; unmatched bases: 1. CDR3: CASSIGDREANVLTF. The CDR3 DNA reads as TGTGCCAGTAGTATAGGGGACAGGGAGGCCAACGTCCTGACTTTC.

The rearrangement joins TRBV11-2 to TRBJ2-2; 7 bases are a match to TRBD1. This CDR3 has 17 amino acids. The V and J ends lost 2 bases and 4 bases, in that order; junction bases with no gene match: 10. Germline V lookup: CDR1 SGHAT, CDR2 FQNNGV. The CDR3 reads CASSLLPTGSITGELFF. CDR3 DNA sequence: TGTGCCAGCAGCTTACTCCCGACAGGGTCTATCACCGGGGAGCTGTTTTTT.

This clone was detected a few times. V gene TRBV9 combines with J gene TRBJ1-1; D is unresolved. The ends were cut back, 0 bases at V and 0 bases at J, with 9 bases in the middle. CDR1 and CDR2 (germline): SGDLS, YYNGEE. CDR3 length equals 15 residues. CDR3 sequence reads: CASSVVGRMNTEAFF. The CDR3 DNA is TGTGCCAGCAGCGTAGTTGGCAGAATGAACACTGAAGCTTTCTTT.

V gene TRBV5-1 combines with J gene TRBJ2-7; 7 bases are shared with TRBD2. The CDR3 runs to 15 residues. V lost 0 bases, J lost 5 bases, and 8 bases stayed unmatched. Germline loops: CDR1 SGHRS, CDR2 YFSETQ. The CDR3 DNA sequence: TGCGCCAGCAGCTTGGGCACCGGACTAGTTAACGAGCAGTACTTC. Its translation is CASSLGTGLVNEQYF.

The DNA of the CDR3 is TGTGCCAGCAGCTTGGAGGGAACAGGTGAACTTTCCAATGAGCAGTTCTTC. This codes for CASSLEGTGELSNEQFF. The V call is TRBV5-4, the J call TRBJ2-1; perhaps TRBD1 as D (5 bases). V was clipped by 0 bases and J by 6 bases, with 19 bases between them. This CDR3 spans 17 amino acids. The germline V gene encodes CDR1 SGHNT and CDR2 YYREEE (reference sequence).

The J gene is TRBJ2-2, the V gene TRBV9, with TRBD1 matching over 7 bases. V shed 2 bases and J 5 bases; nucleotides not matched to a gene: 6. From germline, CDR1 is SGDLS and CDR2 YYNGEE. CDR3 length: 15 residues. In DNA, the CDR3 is TGTGCCAGCAGCGTTGACCCACAGGGGACCGGGGAGCTGTTTTTT. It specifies CASSVDPQGTGELFF.

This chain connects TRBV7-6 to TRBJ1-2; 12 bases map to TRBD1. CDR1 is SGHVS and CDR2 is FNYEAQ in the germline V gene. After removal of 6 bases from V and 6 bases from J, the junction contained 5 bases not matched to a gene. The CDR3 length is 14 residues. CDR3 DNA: TGTGCCAGCAGTACGGGGACAGGGGGCGATGGCTACACCTTC. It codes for CASSTGTGGDGYTF. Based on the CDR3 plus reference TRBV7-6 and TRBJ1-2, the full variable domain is GAGVSQSPRYKVTKRGQDVALRCDPISGHVSLYWYRQALGQGPEFLTYFNYEAQQDKSGLPNDRFSAERPEGSISTLTIQRTEQRDSAMYRCASSTGTGGDGYTFGSGTRLTVV.